This T cell receptor beta chain was identified in a study of early T cells in non-severe SARS-CoV-2 infection. About the research overall: Sequenced material consisted of bulk RNA (from unsorted whole blood), and chains were unpaired. Points from the study as a whole: Matching against VDJdb likely underestimated virus-specific expansions, favoring anti-spike CD8.

Individual cDNA molecules received unique molecular identifiers. TCRdb analysed the 5' RACE reads with MiXCR anew, one entry per CDR3 protein. The sample lists about 45,000 distinct CDR3 sequences; 9.5% to 13% were seen once. Germline loops: CDR1 SNHLY, CDR2 FYNNEI. The CDR3 covers 10 residues. As to this clonotype: What it binds is unknown. A junction end diverges from the germline sequence, so it may reflect a read error.

The chain employs TRBV2 and TRBJ1-4; unclear D gene. Sample: whole blood. This receptor was taken from an adult who was a healthcare worker with PCR-confirmed SARS-CoV-2 infection or an uninfected control (not recorded which). The CDR3 spells CASMSEELFF. In DNA, the CDR3 is TGTGCCAGCATGAGTGAAGAACTGTTTTTT.